This entry lists 12 T cell receptor beta chains sequenced from one sample in a study of T cell responses to AZD1222 COVID-19 vaccine. Repertoires were generated with immunoSEQ multiplex PCR, while TCRdb's copy carries only in-frame clones and drops some. This repertoire shows over 75,000 clones, 87% found once; its top ten account for around a tenth. This specimen consisted of peripheral blood, obtained 28 days after the second AZD1222 dose. The receptors were sampled from an adult who received the AZD1222 COVID-19 vaccine.

J is TRBJ1-3 and V is TRBV7-9, with 7 bases lining up with TRBD1. Losses at the gene ends were 3 bases for V and 2 bases for J; bases not matched to a gene: 4. The CDR3 is 15 residues long. CDR1 is SEHNR, CDR2 FQNEAQ, per germline (reference sequence). CDR3 sequence: CASSFGTGAGNTIYF. CDR3 coding DNA: TGTGCCAGCAGCTTCGGCACAGGGGCTGGAAACACCATATATTTT.

This clone has just one count. The chain joins TRBV7-2 to TRBJ2-5; 7 positions agree with TRBD2. V lost 1 base to trimming and J lost 5 bases; unmatched junction nucleotides: 10. The CDR3 sequence is 16 residues long. CDR1 is SGHTA, CDR2 FQGNSA, per germline. CDR3 region: CASSLVSGGSGETQYF. The DNA for the CDR3 is TGTGCCAGCAGCTTAGTTTCCGGGGGGAGCGGGGAGACCCAGTACTTC.

The CDR3 nucleotides read TGTGCCAGCAGCTTAGAGGGAAGTGCCGGGGAGCTGTTTTTT. Its protein is CASSLEGSAGELFF. The chain joins TRBV7-3 to TRBJ2-2; D is possibly TRBD2 (5 bases). V lost 2 bases and J lost 6, with 10 bases in between. This CDR3 spans 14 amino acids. From germline, CDR1 is SGHTA and CDR2 FQGTGA.

The chain carries TRBV4-2 and TRBJ2-5; TRBD2 is a possible D gene (5 bases). The CDR3 is 16 amino acids. CDR1 and CDR2 (germline): LGHNA, YNFKEQ. Trimming cost V 1 base and J 2 bases, with 14 bases left between them. The CDR3 DNA reads as TGTGCCAGCAGCCAAGGCGTACGGGATCATCAAGAGACCCAGTACTTC. It translates to CASSQGVRDHQETQYF.

The chain recombines TRBV4-3 with TRBJ2-3; D uncertain. Deletions cut 0 bases from V and 0 bases from J, with 7 bases between. Germline-derived CDR1 and CDR2 are LGHNA and YSLEER. The CDR3 spans 15 residues. The CDR3 loop is CASSQEIQSTDTQYF. CDR3 bases: TGCGCCAGCAGCCAAGAGATCCAGAGCACAGATACGCAGTATTTT.

The chain has TRBV7-3 and TRBJ2-5; 8 bases agree with TRBD2. The junction had 7 bases not matched to a gene; V was cut back by 5 bases and J by 5 bases. This CDR3 contains 14 residues. Germline V CDR1 and CDR2: SGHTA, FQGTGA. CDR3 bases: TGTGCCAGCAGCCCACGGGGGGGTCTGGAGACCCAGTACTTC. Its translation is CASSPRGGLETQYF. The variable domain in full, completed from reference TRBV7-3 and TRBJ2-5, reads GAGVSQTPSNKVTEKGKYVELRCDPISGHTALYWYRQSLGQGPEFLIYFQGTGAADDSGLPNDRFFAVRPEGSVSTLKIQRTERGDSAVYLCASSPRGGLETQYFGPGTRLLVL.

The chain links TRBV12-5 to TRBJ1-2; D remains ambiguous. Trimming shortened V by 5 bases and J by 4 bases, and 11 bases separated the two germline ends. The CDR3 is 13 residues long. Germline assignment: CDR1 LGHNT and CDR2 FRNRAP. CDR3 DNA: TGTGCTAGTGGTAATTTGGAGGGCTATGGCTACACCTTC. It codes for CASGNLEGYGYTF.

This chain connects TRBV4-3 to TRBJ2-7; tentative D call: TRBD1 (5 bases). V shed 1 base and J shed 4 bases, with 11 bases lying between them. The V gene's germline CDR1 is LGHNA and CDR2 YSLEER. The CDR3 covers 14 residues. CDR3 DNA sequence: TGCGCCAGCAGCCAAGGGTATTCAGGGTACGAGCAGTACTTC. This gives the protein CASSQGYSGYEQYF.

This clone was found once. V usage is TRBV7-2 and J usage is TRBJ1-2; the D gene is possibly TRBD1 (5 bases). Per the germline V gene, CDR1 is SGHTA and CDR2 is FQGNSA. The length of the CDR3 is 13 residues. V was shortened by 5 bases and J by 4 bases, with 11 bases between the two germline ends. The CDR3, as DNA: TGTGCCAGCAGCCCTTATGGGGGCTATGGCTACACCTTC. This encodes CASSPYGGYGYTF.

The CDR3 reads CASSIREGVATEAFF. CDR3 in DNA: TGCGCCAGCAGCATCCGGGAGGGAGTTGCTACTGAAGCTTTCTTT. The chain uses TRBV5-1 and TRBJ1-1; D is unresolved. V lost 4 bases, J lost 5 bases, and 18 bases lay in between. Germline V CDR1 and CDR2: SGHRS, YFSETQ. This CDR3 is built from 15 residues.

CDR3 in DNA: TGTGCCAGCAGCCCCCTCCTACAGGGTTTATTTTCCTACGAGCAGTACTTC. As protein: CASSPLLQGLFSYEQYF. The chain recombines TRBV7-9 with TRBJ2-7; D possibly corresponds to TRBD1 (6 bases). The CDR3 spans 17 residues. Trimming cost V 5 bases and J 1 base, with 21 bases left between them. Germline values: CDR1 SEHNR, CDR2 FQNEAQ (reference sequence).

This chain joins TRBV5-5 and TRBJ1-1, with 11 bases that match TRBD1. The ends lost 2 bases at V and 4 bases at J; junction bases unmatched: 7. There are 16 residues in the CDR3. Germline V CDR1 and CDR2: SGHKS, YYEKEE (reference sequence). This chain's CDR3 is CASSLLSGTGGTEAFF. CDR3 DNA sequence: TGTGCCAGCAGCTTATTATCCGGGACAGGGGGCACTGAAGCTTTCTTT.